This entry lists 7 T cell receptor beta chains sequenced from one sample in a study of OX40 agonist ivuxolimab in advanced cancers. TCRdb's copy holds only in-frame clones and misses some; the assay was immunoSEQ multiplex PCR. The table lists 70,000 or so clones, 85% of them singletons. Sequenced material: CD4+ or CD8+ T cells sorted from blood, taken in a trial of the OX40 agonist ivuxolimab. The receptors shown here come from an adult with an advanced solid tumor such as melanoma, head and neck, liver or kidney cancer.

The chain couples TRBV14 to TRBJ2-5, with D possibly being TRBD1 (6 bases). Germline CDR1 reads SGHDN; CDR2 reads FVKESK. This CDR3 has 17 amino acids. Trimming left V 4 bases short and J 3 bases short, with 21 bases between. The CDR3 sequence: CASSPYRGRGGKETQYF. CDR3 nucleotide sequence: TGTGCCAGCAGCCCATACCGAGGGAGAGGGGGAAAAGAGACCCAGTACTTC. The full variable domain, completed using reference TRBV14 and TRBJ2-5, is EAGVTQFPSHSVIEKGQTVTLRCDPISGHDNLYWYRRVMGKEIKFLLHFVKESKQDESGMPNNRFLAERTGGTYSTLKVQPAELEDSGVYFCASSPYRGRGGKETQYFGPGTRLLVL.

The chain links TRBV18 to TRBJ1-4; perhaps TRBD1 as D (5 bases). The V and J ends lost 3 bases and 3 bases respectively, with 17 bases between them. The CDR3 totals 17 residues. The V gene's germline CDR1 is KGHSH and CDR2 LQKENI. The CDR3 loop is CASSPQSGPLSNEKLFF. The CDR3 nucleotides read TGTGCCAGCTCACCGCAGTCAGGGCCGTTATCTAATGAAAAACTGTTTTTT.

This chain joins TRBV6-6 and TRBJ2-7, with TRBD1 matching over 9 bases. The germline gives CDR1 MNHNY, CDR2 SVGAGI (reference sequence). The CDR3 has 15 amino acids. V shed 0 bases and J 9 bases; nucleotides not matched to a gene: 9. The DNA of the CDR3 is TGTGCCAGCAGTTACTCTGGGACAGGGAACCCATCGCAGTACTTC. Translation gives CASSYSGTGNPSQYF.

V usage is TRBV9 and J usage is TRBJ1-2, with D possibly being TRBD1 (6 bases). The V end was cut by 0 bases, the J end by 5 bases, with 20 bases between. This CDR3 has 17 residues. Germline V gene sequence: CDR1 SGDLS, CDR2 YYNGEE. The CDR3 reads CASSVVGAGVTSYGYTF. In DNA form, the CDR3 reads TGTGCCAGCAGCGTAGTGGGAGCAGGGGTTACGTCGTATGGCTACACCTTC.

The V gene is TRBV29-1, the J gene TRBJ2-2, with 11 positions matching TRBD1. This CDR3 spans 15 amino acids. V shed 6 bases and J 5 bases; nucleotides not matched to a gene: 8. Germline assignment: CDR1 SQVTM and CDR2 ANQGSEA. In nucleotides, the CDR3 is TGCAGCGTCCATGGACAGGGGGCTGGAACCGGGGAGCTGTTTTTT. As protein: CSVHGQGAGTGELFF.

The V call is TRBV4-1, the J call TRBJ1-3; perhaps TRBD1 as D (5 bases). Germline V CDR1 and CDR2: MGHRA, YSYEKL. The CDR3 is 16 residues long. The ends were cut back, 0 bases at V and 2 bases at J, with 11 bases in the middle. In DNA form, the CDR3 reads TGCGCCAGCAGCCAAGAAGCCAGGGTGGCTGGAAACACCATATATTTT. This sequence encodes CASSQEARVAGNTIYF.

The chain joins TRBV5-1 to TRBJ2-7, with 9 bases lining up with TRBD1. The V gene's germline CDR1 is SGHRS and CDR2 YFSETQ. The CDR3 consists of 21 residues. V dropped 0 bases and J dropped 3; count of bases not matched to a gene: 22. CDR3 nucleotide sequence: TGCGCCAGCAGCTTGGCCGTTTTAGGGACAGGGAGCGGGAAGGGCCACTACGAGCAGTACTTC. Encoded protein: CASSLAVLGTGSGKGHYEQYF. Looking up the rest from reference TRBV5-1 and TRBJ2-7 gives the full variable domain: KAGVTQTPRYLIKTRGQQVTLSCSPISGHRSVSWYQQTPGQGLQFLFEYFSETQRNKGNFPGRFSGRQFSNSRSEMNVSTLELGDSALYLCASSLAVLGTGSGKGHYEQYFGPGTRLTVT.